The present entry profiles one T cell receptor (beta chain) with its context. A sample-barcoded 5' primer and a J-beta primer mix were used in a second PCR of about 6 to 11 cycles. TCRdb re-called the 5' RACE reads with MiXCR, one entry per CDR3 protein. In the table there are roughly 1.5 million distinct CDR3 sequences, around 40% of which are singletons. The CDR3 covers 14 residues. Germline CDR1 MGHDK, CDR2 SYGVNS. V was clipped by 3 bases and J by 4 bases; unmatched bases: 5. These data originate in a study of blood T cells in healthy people across ages. Source material: blood. This rearrangement joins TRBV25-1 to TRBJ1-1; 7 nucleotides match TRBD1. The sequence came from a woman under 30 in good health. The CDR3 coding sequence is TGTGCCAGCAGTGAGGAGACAGGGACCACTGAAGCTTTCTTT. It yields the protein CASSEETGTTEAFF.